Listed below are T cell receptor beta chains from one sample, sequenced in a study of PD-L1 blockade in urothelial cancer. Only in-frame clones appear in the TCRdb table, and some are missing; sequencing was by immunoSEQ multiplex PCR. This table has about 49,000 clones, 79% appearing once. Sequenced here: PBMCs, sampled around atezolizumab (anti-PD-L1) treatment. Every receptor here comes from a man aged 70-80 years with urothelial cancer. CDR3s include the opening cysteine and the closing phenylalanine or tryptophan. The D gene is left open where the match is weak. Where a row states a size, it is once, few, many or the class of an expanded clone; other rows omit it.

TRBJ2-7,NA,TRBV9,NA,TGTGCCAGCAGCGCCGTACCAGTGAGGGAGCAGTACTTC,CASSAVPVREQYF
TRBJ1-4,few,TRBV25-1,TRBD1,TGTGCCAGCAGTGAATATGCCTCTTGGCAGGGGGCTGAAAAACTGTTTTTT,CASSEYASWQGAEKLFF
TRBJ1-1,few,TRBV28,NA,TGTGCCAGCAGTGCAGGGCTGAACACTGAAGCTTTCTTT,CASSAGLNTEAFF
TRBJ2-3,NA,TRBV2,NA,TGTGCCAGCAGTGCTGGGGCCCTCACAGATGGGCAGTATTTT,CASSAGALTDGQYF
TRBJ2-1,NA,TRBV5-1,TRBD2,TGCGCCAGCAGTGGAAGCGGGGGGTACAATGAGCAGTTCTTC,CASSGSGGYNEQFF
TRBJ1-4,NA,TRBV10-3,NA,TGTGCCATCAGTGAGAAGGGGACTAATGAAAAACTGTTTTTT,CAISEKGTNEKLFF
TRBJ1-1,NA,TRBV19,TRBD1,TGTGCCAGTAGTACGGACAGGGGGAGAAGGAGAGGCCCTGAAGCTTTCTTT,CASSTDRGRRRGPEAFF
TRBJ2-1,few,TRBV6-1,TRBD1,TGTGCCAGCAGTGGGGACAGGGGATTTCTCATGTACAATGAGCAGTTCTTC,CASSGDRGFLMYNEQFF
TRBJ1-3,few,TRBV5-1,TRBD1,TGCGCCAGCAGCTTGTTGGGACAGGGGACCACTGGAAACACCATATATTTT,CASSLLGQGTTGNTIYF
TRBJ2-7,few,TRBV13,NA,TGTGCCAGCAGCTCCCACAGGGACTACGAGCAGTACTTC,CASSSHRDYEQYF
TRBJ1-1,NA,TRBV5-1,NA,TGCGCCAGCAGCTTGACCTTAGTAGGGGGCACTGAAGCTTTCTTT,CASSLTLVGGTEAFF
TRBJ1-2,NA,TRBV30,NA,TGTGCCTGGAGTGCGACAGCTTATGGCTACACCTTC,CAWSATAYGYTF
TRBJ2-2,NA,TRBV6-5,NA,TGTGCCACCTCGTACTGGTCCGGGGAGCTGTTTTTT,CATSYWSGELFF
TRBJ2-1,NA,TRBV11-2,NA,TGTGCCAGCAGCTTAGACAGGGTCTCCTACAATGAGCAGTTCTTC,CASSLDRVSYNEQFF
TRBJ2-7,NA,TRBV11-2,NA,TGTGCCAGCAGCTTAGTCCCCGGACAAGACTACGAGCAGTACTTC,CASSLVPGQDYEQYF
TRBJ1-3,few,TRBV30,NA,TGTGCCTGGAGTATTAAGGGGGCTGGAAACACCATATATTTT,CAWSIKGAGNTIYF
TRBJ2-2,NA,TRBV29-1,TRBD1,TGCAGCGTTGAGGGCACGGAAGGGGGCGACACCGGGGAGCTGTTTTTT,CSVEGTEGGDTGELFF
TRBJ1-2,few,TRBV5-5,NA,TGTGCCAGCAGCTTGGCCGTCGACTCCCTTGGCTACACCTTC,CASSLAVDSLGYTF
TRBJ1-2,NA,TRBV4-1,TRBD1,TGCGCCAGCAGCCAGGACGACAGGGCGGTGGGGGGCTACACCTTC,CASSQDDRAVGGYTF
TRBJ2-4,few,TRBV5-5,TRBD2,TGTGCCAGCAGCTCATCCTGGGAGGGAGTGAGAGCCAAAAACATTCAGTACTTC,CASSSSWEGVRAKNIQYF
TRBJ1-2,NA,TRBV4-2,TRBD1,TGTGCCAGCAGCGAGGGTCGAGGGGGCGCAAATGGCTACACCTTC,CASSEGRGGANGYTF
TRBJ2-5,NA,TRBV30,TRBD2,TGTGCCTGGGTGACTAGCGGTAAAGAGACCCAGTACTTC,CAWVTSGKETQYF
TRBJ1-2,NA,TRBV6-1,NA,TGTGCCAGCAGCAGAGAGCCGGGGATCTATGGCTACACCTTC,CASSREPGIYGYTF
TRBJ2-1,NA,TRBV2,TRBD1,TGTGCCAGCAGTGGGGACAGTTCCTACAATGAGCAGTTCTTC,CASSGDSSYNEQFF
TRBJ1-5,few,TRBV30,NA,TGTGCCTGGAGTGTGGGCGAGTCGGCGCAACAGCCCCAGCATTTT,CAWSVGESAQQPQHF
TRBJ1-1,NA,TRBV28,NA,TGTGCCAGCTTTTCAGGGAACACTGAAGCTTTCTTT,CASFSGNTEAFF
TRBJ2-3,once,TRBV29-1,TRBD1,TGCAGCGTCGGTGGGGGGACAGGATCCTCGGATACGCAGTATTTT,CSVGGGTGSSDTQYF
TRBJ2-2,NA,TRBV2,TRBD2,TGTGCCAGCAGTGAAGCTGCGGGAGGGACCGGGGAGCTGTTTTTT,CASSEAAGGTGELFF
TRBJ1-5,NA,TRBV5-5,NA,TGTGCCAGCAGCCGTTTGACAGAGGACCATTTCAATCAGCCCCAGCATTTT,CASSRLTEDHFNQPQHF
TRBJ2-3,NA,TRBV5-6,TRBD1,TGTGCCAGCAGAGGACAGGGGTTCGGAACAGATACGCAGTATTTT,CASRGQGFGTDTQYF
TRBJ1-1,NA,TRBV30,NA,TGTGCCTGGGATATACTCGGGGTTGGCCAAGCTTTCTTT,CAWDILGVGQAFF
TRBJ1-5,once,TRBV19,NA,TGTGCCAGTAGATCGGGGGGTGGGGAAAATCGGCCCCAGCATTTT,CASRSGGGENRPQHF
TRBJ1-2,NA,TRBV18,TRBD1,TGTGCCAGCTCACAAACCTCGGACAGGTTGAGCGGTGGCTACACCTTC,CASSQTSDRLSGGYTF
TRBJ2-7,few,TRBV28,TRBD2,TGTGCCAGCATGACCCGGGGGGGGGAGGTCTCCTACGAGCAGTACTTC,CASMTRGGEVSYEQYF
TRBJ1-5,NA,TRBV5-4,NA,TGTGCCAGCAGCTTCAGTGGGGGCCAGGGTCTTAGCAATCAGCCCCAGCATTTT,CASSFSGGQGLSNQPQHF
TRBJ1-1,NA,TRBV6-6,NA,TGTGCCAGCAGAGGGGAGGTGGCTGAAGCTTTCTTT,CASRGEVAEAFF
TRBJ2-7,NA,TRBV19,TRBD1,TGTGCCAGCAGTAGTATAGGGGACAGCAAATACGAGCAGTACTTC,CASSSIGDSKYEQYF
TRBJ1-1,NA,TRBV5-8,NA,TGTGCCAGCAGCTTGGCTCGGGGATTGAGCACTGAAGCTTTCTTT,CASSLARGLSTEAFF
TRBJ1-1,NA,TRBV6-1,NA,TGTGCCAGCACGACTAACGGTAGGACTGAAGCTTTCTTT,CASTTNGRTEAFF
TRBJ2-7,NA,TRBV9,TRBD1,TGTGCCAGCAGTAAGGGGGCGATGAGCTCCTACGAGCAGTACTTC,CASSKGAMSSYEQYF
TRBJ1-1,NA,TRBV9,TRBD1,TGTGCCAGCAGCCCACCCAAAGGACAGGGGAGGGTGAACACTGAAGCTTTCTTT,CASSPPKGQGRVNTEAFF
TRBJ2-5,NA,TRBV9,NA,TGTGCCAGCAGCGTAGGGGTCGCGGGGACCCAGTACTTC,CASSVGVAGTQYF
TRBJ2-2,NA,TRBV10-3,TRBD2,TGTGCCATCAGTGTGAATAGCGGGGGCACCGGGGAGCTGTTTTTT,CAISVNSGGTGELFF
TRBJ1-5,NA,TRBV30,TRBD1,TGTGCCTGGAGTGTTCTGGACAGGGGGAATCAGCCCCAGCATTTT,CAWSVLDRGNQPQHF
TRBJ1-1,NA,TRBV6-5,NA,TGTGCCAGCAGTTACAGGGCGGGGGGCACTGAAGCTTTCTTT,CASSYRAGGTEAFF
TRBJ2-1,NA,TRBV5-1,NA,TGCGCCAGCAGCTTGTTGTACACCTACAATGAGCAGTTCTTC,CASSLLYTYNEQFF
TRBJ2-7,NA,TRBV12-5,NA,TGTGCTAGTGGTCCCCCGGGACACCTCTACGAGCAGTACTTC,CASGPPGHLYEQYF
TRBJ2-7,NA,TRBV7-2,NA,TGTGCCAGCAGCTGGACAACAGGGAGTTCTGCCGAGCAGTACTTC,CASSWTTGSSAEQYF
TRBJ2-2,NA,TRBV11-3,NA,TGTGCCAGCACGGGAAACACCGGGGAGCTGTTTTTT,CASTGNTGELFF
TRBJ1-2,NA,TRBV19,TRBD1,TGTGCCAGTAGTACTACAGGGGTAGGTGGCTACACCTTC,CASSTTGVGGYTF
TRBJ2-2,NA,TRBV2,NA,TGTGCCAGCAGGCGTGAGGACACCGGGGAGCTGTTTTTT,CASRREDTGELFF
TRBJ1-2,NA,TRBV6-5,TRBD1,TGTGCCAGCAGTTACTCGTCTACAGGGGGACAGGGAGGCTACACCTTC,CASSYSSTGGQGGYTF
TRBJ2-3,NA,TRBV28,TRBD1,TGTGCCAGCAGTTCCGGGACAGGGGGTTCAGATACGCAGTATTTT,CASSSGTGGSDTQYF
TRBJ1-5,NA,TRBV19,NA,TGTGCCAGTAGTATAGACAGGGGTTATCAGCCCCAGCATTTT,CASSIDRGYQPQHF
TRBJ1-3,few,TRBV4-1,TRBD1,TGCGCCAGCAGCCAAGTAATGACAGGGAATACCATATATTTT,CASSQVMTGNTIYF